This T cell receptor (beta chain) was identified during a study of T-cell memory formation after mild COVID-19. In this sample, this clonotype turned up a few times. CDR1 and CDR2 (germline): DFQATT, SNEGSKA (reference sequence). J gave up 5 bases and V 1 base, and 4 bases lay outside the gene matches. The CDR3 runs to 14 residues. TCRdb re-derived calls from the 5' RACE reads in MiXCR, one entry per CDR3 protein. The sample records under 300,000 distinct CDR3 sequences, 8% to 10% being singletons. The chain recombines TRBV20-1 with TRBJ1-5, with 8 bases identical to TRBD1. This receptor was identified in a man younger than 35 who had mild COVID-19 (a few samples of this study predate the infection). Cell type and time point are not known. Sample: PBMCs or a T cell subset sorted from them (not recorded which). For the CDR3, the DNA is TGCAGTGCTAGAGTTGGGACAGGTTATCAGCCCCAGCATTTT. It encodes CSARVGTGYQPQHF.